The T cell receptor beta chain under discussion was sequenced for a study of beta chain features in type 1 diabetes. TCRB transcripts that were expressed got sequenced, as all of the isolated RNA had been reverse transcribed. Here immunoSEQ multiplex PCR was the method, and the copy in TCRdb shows in-frame clones only, minus some. The sample has under 900,000 clones; about a sixth are singletons. Germline CDR1 reads LNHDA; CDR2 reads SQIVND (reference sequence). V lost 4 bases and J 5 bases, leaving 10 bases between the germline ends. The CDR3 consists of 13 residues. A note on this clone: Other DNA sequences from this sample encode an identical CDR3 as well.

The TCR comes from a woman younger than 30 in good health. V and J are TRBV19 and TRBJ2-3, with no clear D. The sample was naive CD4+ T cells from blood. This CDR3 reads CASSTSGRDTQYF. The CDR3 nucleotides are TGTGCCAGTAGTACCTCCGGAAGAGATACGCAGTATTTT.